This note documents a single TCR delta chain sequence. This clone was seen ten or more times. What antigen it recognizes has not been identified. TCRdb's entry gives the protein of a much larger clone, which mismatches this DNA's translation at residue 17, likely from a read error; the protein reported here is translated from the DNA. Vgamma9/Vdelta2+ and Vdelta2-negative gammadelta T cell populations were flow-sorted from peripheral blood mononuclear cells for bulk TCR repertoire analysis. This entry comes from a study of γδ T cells in repeated Plasmodium falciparum infection (dated by TCRdb to the early 2020s). For the study in its entirety: Malian children exposed to intense seasonal malaria transmission were enrolled in the natural-infection arm and compared with Australian children matched for age and gender. Four to six malaria-naive U.S. adults underwent four controlled human malaria infections by bites from P. falciparum NF54-infected Anopheles stephensi mosquitoes over about 600 days. Samples from controlled-infection subjects were taken at baseline, just before selected infections, and 21 days after each infection. The gammadelta TCR repertoires from Mali were analysed in two ways: cross-sectionally during periods with no transmission, and longitudinally across episodes of acute febrile malaria. The study examined how repeated Plasmodium falciparum infection shapes the human gammadelta T cell repertoire, using natural infection in Mali and controlled human malaria infection. Beyond this particular receptor, the publication reports: A highly stable polyclonal repertoire over time and infection, with many inter-individual overlapping TCRgamma sequences, was shown by Vgamma9/Vdelta2+ TCR repertoires. Generalizability was limited because the Malian cohort came from a small rural village made up predominantly of one ethnic group. Analysis of inter-individual variability in gammadelta T cell responses was limited by the small size of the controlled-infection cohort. In Vdelta2-negative gammadelta TCR repertoires, which were largely Vdelta1+, repeated controlled infections appeared to drive waves of new clonotype selection. Compared with the repertoires of Australian children, the Vdelta2-negative gammadelta TCR repertoires of Malian children appeared more clonally expanded, less diverse and less shared.

According to the germline V gene, CDR1 reads TSWWSYY and CDR2 reads QGS. V lost 2 bases and J lost 7 bases, and the count of bases not matched to a germline gene is 24. From the cysteine through the phenylalanine, the CDR3 covers 21 amino acids. Of all the DNA, just the CDR3 is kept, 63 bases in frame from base 1. To prepare the library, multiplex PCR was applied. Sequencing was carried out with an Illumina MiSeq. Each sorted gammadelta T cell sample was sequenced for both the TCR gamma (TRG) and TCR delta (TRD) chains. The published analysis was carried out like this. Clonotype tree plots, accumulated frequency of the top 20 clonotypes, diversity index (DI) and D75 metrics were included in the repertoire analyses. For TCRdb, the public reads were processed anew by CATT, and duplicate DNA sequences were folded into one row. The V and J calls and clone size come from TCRdb's table, not from the authors' own analysis. This sample has 50,000 to 65,000 delta-chain clones in its table, and 1.7% of those were observed once. About 15% of the sample is held by the ten biggest clonotypes.

This TCR came from a pool of human donors (malaria-infected and uninfected, not separated). The sample comprised gamma-delta T cells from blood. The chain joins TRDV1 to TRDJ1; TRDD3 lines up with 11 middle nucleotides. TCRdb carries no J gene annotation; the J gene was assigned here by matching the DNA with germline. Read as DNA, the sequence is TGTGCTCTTGGGGAATTCCCGTTCCTCCATCTGGGGGATACCATTGCCGGTAAACTCATCTTT. It translates as CALGEFPFLHLGDTIAGKLIF.